This TCR beta chain was captured in a study of metastatic and nonmetastatic thyroid tumors. As for the study in general: Comparative analysis of repertoires was undertaken across blood and tumor or nodule tissue obtained from malignant and benign thyroid patients. General study points: Malignant thyroid tumors reportedly exceeded benign nodules significantly in TCR beta diversity, with the difference appearing in blood and tumor.

The length of the CDR3 is 14 residues. Concerning this clone itself: Its matching antigen is unknown. A read error may produce the germline difference seen at one junction end.

Original methodology: A distant-metastasis classifier for papillary thyroid cancer was built using CDR3 differences across clinicopathological groups. TCRdb redid the clone calls on the PCR reads using MiXCR. TCRdb's processing, not the authors' own work, is the source of the V and J calls. The sample lists tens of thousands of clones, 4% to 5% occurring once. Among the patients, none had received any treatment before thyroid surgery. This receptor was obtained from a female donor with papillary thyroid cancer or a benign thyroid nodule (not recorded which). Some clones in this sample may be carry-over from other donors' samples. The chain links TRBV12-3 or TRBV12-4 to TRBJ1-2; D gene uncertain. The sequenced sample consisted of blood. The CDR3, as DNA: TGTGTCAGCAGCCTCAGTGGAAGTGGCTATGGCTACACCTTC. Translating it yields CVSSLSGSGYGYTF.